This TCR beta chain was observed in a study of shared clonotypes between healthy human individuals. With 3 bases clipped from V and 3 bases from J, the junction kept 3 bases outside the gene matches. This CDR3 is built from 14 residues. Germline CDR1 and CDR2: SGDLS and YYNGEE. The donors were adults (healthy and HIV-negative) with no recent acute infections or vaccinations. The table lists this clone with a count of one. The target antigen is unknown. General study findings and limits: Against clonotypes common to all four donors, non-shared ones had lower generation probabilities.

Only in-frame clones appear in the TCRdb table, and some are missing; sequencing was by immunoSEQ multiplex PCR. The sample carries 85,000 to 100,000 clones, roughly two thirds recorded once. What was sequenced was memory CD8+ T cells sorted from blood. This sample's subset: CD45RO+ cells pooled with CCR7-negative TemRA cells. The chain carries TRBV9 and TRBJ1-1; 9 bases are shared with TRBD1. This sequence was found in a young man in good health. The DNA for the CDR3 is TGTGCCAGCAGCGCGGACAGGGGCGACACTGAAGCTTTCTTT. It yields the protein CASSADRGDTEAFF. The full variable domain, its missing parts supplied by reference TRBV9 and TRBJ1-1, is DSGVTQTPKHLITATGQRVTLRCSPRSGDLSVYWYQQSLDQGLQFLIQYYNGEERAKGNILERFSAQQFPDLHSELNLSSLELGDSALYFCASSADRGDTEAFFGQGTRLTVV.